The 3 T cell receptor beta chains in this list originate from one sample, sequenced in a study of cytomegalovirus exposure and HLA in healthy donors. Vbeta (60) and Jbeta (13) primers were used in the PCR. Data came from immunoSEQ multiplex PCR; TCRdb stores just in-frame clones and leaves some out. Here the sample spans fewer than 45,000 clones, 75% to 85% being singletons. Sequenced sample: PBMCs. These receptors all stem from a male donor in good health and CMV-seronegative.

This chain joins TRBV13 and TRBJ2-7, with D maybe TRBD2 (6 bases). Germline V lookup: CDR1 PRHDT, CDR2 FYEKMQ (reference sequence). V gave up 5 bases and J gave up 2 bases, with 16 bases separating them. The CDR3 extends over 15 amino acids. CDR3 nucleotide sequence: TGTGCCAGCAGCCTTTCATGGGGACTGGCCTACGAGCAGTACTTC. This sequence encodes CASSLSWGLAYEQYF.

This sequence joins TRBV30 and TRBJ1-1; 8 positions match TRBD1. Germline CDR1 reads GTSNPN; CDR2 reads SVGIG (reference sequence). The CDR3 runs to 14 residues. J was trimmed by 11 bases and V by 2 bases; bases with no gene match: 13. The CDR3 here is CAWSPRTGRVDAFF. In DNA form, the CDR3 reads TGTGCCTGGAGTCCCCGGACAGGGAGGGTGGACGCTTTCTTT.

The chain employs TRBV30 and TRBJ2-1; TRBD1 is a possible D gene (6 bases). The CDR3 contains 12 residues. In germline, CDR1 is GTSNPN, CDR2 SVGIG (reference sequence). V lost 1 base and J lost 6, with 7 bases in between. In DNA, the CDR3 is TGTGCCTGGAGTGAGACAGGCAATGAGCAGTTCTTC. Amino acids: CAWSETGNEQFF.